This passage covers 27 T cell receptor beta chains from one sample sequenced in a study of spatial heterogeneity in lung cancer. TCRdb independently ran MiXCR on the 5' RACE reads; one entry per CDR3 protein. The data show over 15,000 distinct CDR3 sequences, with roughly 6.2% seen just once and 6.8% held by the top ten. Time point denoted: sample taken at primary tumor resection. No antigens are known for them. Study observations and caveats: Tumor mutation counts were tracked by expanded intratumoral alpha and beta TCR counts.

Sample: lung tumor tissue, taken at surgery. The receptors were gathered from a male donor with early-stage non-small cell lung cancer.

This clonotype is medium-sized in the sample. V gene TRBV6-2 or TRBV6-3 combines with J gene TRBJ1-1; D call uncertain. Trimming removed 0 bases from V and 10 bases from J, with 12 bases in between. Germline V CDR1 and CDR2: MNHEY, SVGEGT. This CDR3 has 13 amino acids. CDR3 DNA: TGTGCCAGCAGTTACTCATTCCGGCGAGGAGCTTTCTTT. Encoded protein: CASSYSFRRGAFF.

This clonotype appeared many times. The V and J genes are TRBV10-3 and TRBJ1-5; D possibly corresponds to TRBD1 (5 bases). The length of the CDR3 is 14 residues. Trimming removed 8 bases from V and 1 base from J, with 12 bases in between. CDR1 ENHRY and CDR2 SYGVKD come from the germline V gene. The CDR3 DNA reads TGTGCCATCGGTTATACAGGCAGCAATCAGCCCCAGCATTTT. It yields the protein CAIGYTGSNQPQHF.

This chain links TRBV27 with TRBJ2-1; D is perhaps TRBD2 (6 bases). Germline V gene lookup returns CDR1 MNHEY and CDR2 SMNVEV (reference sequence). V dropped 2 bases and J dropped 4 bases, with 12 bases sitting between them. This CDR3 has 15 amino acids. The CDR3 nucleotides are TGTGCCAGCAGTTTAACGGCTAGCGTATACAATGAGCAGTTCTTC. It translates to CASSLTASVYNEQFF.

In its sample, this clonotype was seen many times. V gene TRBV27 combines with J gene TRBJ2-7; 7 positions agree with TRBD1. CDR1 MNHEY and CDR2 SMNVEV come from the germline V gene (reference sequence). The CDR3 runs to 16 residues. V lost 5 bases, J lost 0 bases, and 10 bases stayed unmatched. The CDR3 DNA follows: TGTGCCAGCAGTACAGCCCCCGGGACAGCCTCCTACGAGCAGTACTTC. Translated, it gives CASSTAPGTASYEQYF.

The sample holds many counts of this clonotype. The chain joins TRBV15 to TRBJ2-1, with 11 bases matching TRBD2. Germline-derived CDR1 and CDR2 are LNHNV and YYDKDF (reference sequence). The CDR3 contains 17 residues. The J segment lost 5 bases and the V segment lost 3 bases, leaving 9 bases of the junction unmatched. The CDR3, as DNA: TGTGCCACCAGCAGGGGTTTCGCTAGCGGGAGGAACAATGAGCAGTTCTTC. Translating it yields CATSRGFASGRNNEQFF.

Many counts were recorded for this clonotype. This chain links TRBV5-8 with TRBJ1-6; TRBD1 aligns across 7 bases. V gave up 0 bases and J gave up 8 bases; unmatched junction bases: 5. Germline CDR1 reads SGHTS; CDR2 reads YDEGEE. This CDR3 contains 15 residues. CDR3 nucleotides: TGTGCCAGCAGCTTGGAGGGACAGTTGTATTCACCCCTCCACTTT. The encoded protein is CASSLEGQLYSPLHF.

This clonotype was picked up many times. CDR3 protein: CSAIVLPADTQYF. Here the CDR3 DNA reads TGCAGTGCCATTGTCCTCCCCGCAGATACGCAGTATTTT. The rearrangement uses TRBV20-1 and TRBJ2-3; no firm D call. The CDR3 is made up of 13 amino acids. Germline lookup yields CDR1 DFQATT and CDR2 SNEGSKA (reference sequence). Trimming took off 6 bases at V and 4 bases at J, with 14 bases between the two ends.

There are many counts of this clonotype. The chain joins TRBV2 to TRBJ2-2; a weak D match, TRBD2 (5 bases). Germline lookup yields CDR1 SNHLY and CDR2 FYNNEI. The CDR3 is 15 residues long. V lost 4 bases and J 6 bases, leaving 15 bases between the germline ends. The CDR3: CASSGERIQSGELFF. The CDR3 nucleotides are TGTGCCAGCAGTGGGGAGCGCATACAGTCCGGGGAGCTGTTTTTT.

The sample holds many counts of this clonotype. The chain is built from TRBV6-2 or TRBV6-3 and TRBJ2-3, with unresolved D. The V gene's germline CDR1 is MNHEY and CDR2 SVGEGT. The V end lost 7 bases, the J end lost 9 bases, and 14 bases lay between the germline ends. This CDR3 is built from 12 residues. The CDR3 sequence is CASNVGLGTQYF. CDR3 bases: TGTGCCAGCAACGTGGGCCTCGGGACGCAGTATTTT.

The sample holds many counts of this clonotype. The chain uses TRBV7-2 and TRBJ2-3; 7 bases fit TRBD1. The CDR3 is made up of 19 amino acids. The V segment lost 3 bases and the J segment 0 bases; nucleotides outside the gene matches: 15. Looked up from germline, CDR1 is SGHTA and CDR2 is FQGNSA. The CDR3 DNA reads TGTGCCAGCAGCTTGAGGCGTGGGAACAGGGGCGCTAGCACAGATACGCAGTATTTT. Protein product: CASSLRRGNRGASTDTQYF.

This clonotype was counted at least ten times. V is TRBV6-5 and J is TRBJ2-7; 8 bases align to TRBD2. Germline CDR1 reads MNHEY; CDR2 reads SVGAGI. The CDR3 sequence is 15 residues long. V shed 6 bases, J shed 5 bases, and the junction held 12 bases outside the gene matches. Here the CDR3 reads CASRPTGTRFHEQYF. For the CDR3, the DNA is TGTGCCAGCAGGCCCACCGGGACTAGATTCCACGAGCAGTACTTC.

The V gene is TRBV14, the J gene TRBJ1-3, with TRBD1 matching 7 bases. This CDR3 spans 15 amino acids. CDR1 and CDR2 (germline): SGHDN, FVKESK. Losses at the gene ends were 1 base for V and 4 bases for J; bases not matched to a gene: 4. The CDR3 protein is CASSQVGTAGNTIYF. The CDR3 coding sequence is TGTGCCAGCAGCCAAGTTGGGACAGCAGGAAACACCATATATTTT.

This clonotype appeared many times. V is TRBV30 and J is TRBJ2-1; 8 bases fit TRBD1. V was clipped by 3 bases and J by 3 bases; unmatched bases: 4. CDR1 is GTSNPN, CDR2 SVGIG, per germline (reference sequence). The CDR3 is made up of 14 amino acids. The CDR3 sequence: CAWSQGAIYNEQFF. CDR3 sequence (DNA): TGTGCCTGGAGCCAGGGGGCAATCTACAATGAGCAGTTCTTC.

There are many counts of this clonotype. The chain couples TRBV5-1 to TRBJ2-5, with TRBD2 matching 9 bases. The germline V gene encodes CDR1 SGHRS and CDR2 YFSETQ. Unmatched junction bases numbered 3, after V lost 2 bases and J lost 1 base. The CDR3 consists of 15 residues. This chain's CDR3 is CASSFQREAQETQYF. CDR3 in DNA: TGCGCCAGCAGCTTTCAGCGGGAGGCCCAAGAGACCCAGTACTTC.

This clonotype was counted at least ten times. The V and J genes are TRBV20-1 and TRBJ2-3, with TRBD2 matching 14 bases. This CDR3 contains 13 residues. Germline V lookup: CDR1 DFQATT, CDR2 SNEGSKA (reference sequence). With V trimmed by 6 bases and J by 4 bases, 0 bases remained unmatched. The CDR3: CSAGLAGADTQYF. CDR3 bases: TGCAGTGCGGGACTAGCGGGAGCAGATACGCAGTATTTT.

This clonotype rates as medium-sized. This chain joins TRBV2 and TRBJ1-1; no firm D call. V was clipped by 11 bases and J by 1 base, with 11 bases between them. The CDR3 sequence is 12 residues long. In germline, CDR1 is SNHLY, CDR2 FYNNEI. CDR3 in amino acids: CAGVRANTEAFF. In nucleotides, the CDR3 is TGTGCCGGAGTAAGAGCGAACACTGAAGCTTTCTTT. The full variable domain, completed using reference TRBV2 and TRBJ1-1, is EPEVTQTPSHQVTQMGQEVILRCVPISNHLYFYWYRQILGQKVEFLVSFYNNEISEKSEIFDDQFSVERPDGSNFTLKIRSTKLEDSAMYFCAGVRANTEAFFGQGTRLTVV.

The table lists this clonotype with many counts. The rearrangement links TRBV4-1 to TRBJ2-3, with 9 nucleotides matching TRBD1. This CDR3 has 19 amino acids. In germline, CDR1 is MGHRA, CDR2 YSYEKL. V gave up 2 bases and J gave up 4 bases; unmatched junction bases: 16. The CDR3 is CASSQHQGRGTGIADTQYF. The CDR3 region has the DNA TGCGCCAGCAGCCAACACCAAGGTCGAGGGACAGGGATCGCAGATACGCAGTATTTT.

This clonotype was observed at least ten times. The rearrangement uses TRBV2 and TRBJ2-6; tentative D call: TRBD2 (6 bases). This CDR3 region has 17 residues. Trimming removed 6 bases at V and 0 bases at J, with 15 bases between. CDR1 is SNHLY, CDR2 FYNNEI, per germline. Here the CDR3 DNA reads TGTGCCAGCAGCCCCGGCTGGGAGGTCTCTGGGGCCAACGTCCTGACTTTC. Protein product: CASSPGWEVSGANVLTF.

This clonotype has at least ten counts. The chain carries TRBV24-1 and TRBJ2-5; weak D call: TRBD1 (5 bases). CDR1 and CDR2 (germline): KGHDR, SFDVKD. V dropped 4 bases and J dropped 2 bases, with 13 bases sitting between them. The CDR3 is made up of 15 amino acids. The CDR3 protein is CATSDPKTVQETQYF. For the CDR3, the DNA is TGTGCCACCAGTGACCCTAAGACAGTGCAAGAGACCCAGTACTTC.

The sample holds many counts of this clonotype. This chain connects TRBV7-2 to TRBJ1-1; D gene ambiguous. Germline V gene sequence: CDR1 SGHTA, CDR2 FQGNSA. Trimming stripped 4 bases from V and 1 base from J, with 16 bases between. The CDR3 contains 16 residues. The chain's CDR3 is CASSSSWDRANTEAFF. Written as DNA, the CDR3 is TGTGCCAGCAGCTCCAGTTGGGATCGGGCGAACACTGAAGCTTTCTTT.

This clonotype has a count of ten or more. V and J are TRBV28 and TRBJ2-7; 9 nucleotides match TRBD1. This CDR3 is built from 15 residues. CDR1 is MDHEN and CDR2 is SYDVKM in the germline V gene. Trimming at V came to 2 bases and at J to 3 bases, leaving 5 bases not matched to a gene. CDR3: CASSLRTGVRYEQYF. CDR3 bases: TGTGCCAGCAGTTTAAGGACAGGGGTCCGCTACGAGCAGTACTTC.

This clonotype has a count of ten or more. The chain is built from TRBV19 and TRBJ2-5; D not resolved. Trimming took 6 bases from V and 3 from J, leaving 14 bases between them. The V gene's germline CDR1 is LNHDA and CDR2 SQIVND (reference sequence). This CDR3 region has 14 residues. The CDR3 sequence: CASRKEGNEETQYF. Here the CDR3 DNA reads TGTGCCAGTAGGAAGGAAGGGAATGAAGAGACCCAGTACTTC.

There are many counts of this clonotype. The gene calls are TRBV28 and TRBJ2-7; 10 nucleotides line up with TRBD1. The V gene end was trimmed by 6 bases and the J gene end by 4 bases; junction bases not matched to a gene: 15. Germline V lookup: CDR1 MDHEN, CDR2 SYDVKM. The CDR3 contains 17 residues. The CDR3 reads CASSPSDRGRSGYEQYF. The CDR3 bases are TGTGCCAGCAGCCCAAGCGACAGGGGGCGCTCGGGTTACGAGCAGTACTTC.

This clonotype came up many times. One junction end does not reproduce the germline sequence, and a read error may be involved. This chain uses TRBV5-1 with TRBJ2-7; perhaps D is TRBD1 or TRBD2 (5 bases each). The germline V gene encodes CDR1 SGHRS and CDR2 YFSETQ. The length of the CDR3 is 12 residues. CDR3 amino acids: CASRGRVLSPTW. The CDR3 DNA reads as TGCGCCAGCAGGGGACGGGTCCTCTCCCCTACGTGG. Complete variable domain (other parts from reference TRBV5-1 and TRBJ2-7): KAGVTQTPRYLIKTRGQQVTLSCSPISGHRSVSWYQQTPGQGLQFLFEYFSETQRNKGNFPGRFSGRQFSNSRSEMNVSTLELGDSALYLCASRGRVLSPTWGPGTRLTVT.

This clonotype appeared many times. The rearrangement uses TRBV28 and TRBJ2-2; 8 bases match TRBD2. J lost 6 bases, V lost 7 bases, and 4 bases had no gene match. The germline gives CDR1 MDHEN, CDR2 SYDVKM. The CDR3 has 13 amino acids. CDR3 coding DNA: TGTGCCAGCACCCGGCGGGGGGCCGGGGAGCTGTTTTTT. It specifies CASTRRGAGELFF.

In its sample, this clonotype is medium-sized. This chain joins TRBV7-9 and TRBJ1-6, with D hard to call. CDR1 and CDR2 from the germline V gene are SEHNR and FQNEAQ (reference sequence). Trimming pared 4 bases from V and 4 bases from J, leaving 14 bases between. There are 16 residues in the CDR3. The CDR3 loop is CASSSGAGFYNSPLHF. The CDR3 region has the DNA TGTGCCAGCAGCTCCGGTGCGGGATTTTATAATTCACCCCTCCACTTT.

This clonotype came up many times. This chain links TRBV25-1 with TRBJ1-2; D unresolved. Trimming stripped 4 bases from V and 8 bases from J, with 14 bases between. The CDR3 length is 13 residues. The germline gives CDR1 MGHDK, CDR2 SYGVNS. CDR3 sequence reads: CASSAYQYRGYTF. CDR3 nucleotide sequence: TGTGCCAGCAGTGCCTACCAATATAGGGGCTACACCTTC.